This TCR beta chain was sequenced during a study of cytomegalovirus exposure and HLA in healthy donors. Whole-study findings and limits: The later analysis indicated that the majority of CMV-associated TCR beta chains appeared HLA-restricted. Segments of the TCR beta V type were, in most cases, productive about 87% or about 30% of the time in an earlier analysis.

A note on this clone: What it binds is unknown.

This PCR relied on a set of 60 Vbeta primers and 13 Jbeta primers. Sequenced by immunoSEQ multiplex PCR; TCRdb stores in-frame clones only, minus some. The table lists about 160,000 clones, 75% of them singletons. Germline lookup yields CDR1 SGHVS and CDR2 FQNEAQ. There are 15 residues in the CDR3. The J segment lost 4 bases and the V segment lost 0 bases, leaving 1 base of the junction unmatched. This receptor was obtained from a female donor in good health and CMV-seronegative. J is TRBJ2-1 and V is TRBV7-8, with 9 positions matching TRBD2. The sequenced sample was PBMCs. The CDR3: CASSLAGLAYNEQFF. Here the CDR3 DNA reads TGTGCCAGCAGCTTAGCGGGACTAGCTTACAATGAGCAGTTCTTC.